The next 18 T cell receptor beta chains were all read from a single sample in a study of PD-L1 blockade in urothelial cancer. Only in-frame clones appear in the TCRdb table, and some are missing; sequencing was by immunoSEQ multiplex PCR. In the table there are 55,000 to 85,000 clones, 70% to 90% of which are singletons. The sequencing used PBMCs, collected around atezolizumab (anti-PD-L1) treatment. Receptors originate from a man aged 55-75 years with urothelial cancer.

This clone was counted once. The V and J genes are TRBV25-1 and TRBJ2-1, with TRBD2 identical over 9 bases. The ends lost 9 bases at V and 1 base at J; junction bases unmatched: 16. Germline V gene lookup returns CDR1 MGHDK and CDR2 SYGVNS. The CDR3 sequence is 18 residues long. CDR3 bases: TGTGCCAGTCCTAGGCGGCTAGCGGGAATTGGGTCCTACAATGAGCAGTTCTTC. It translates to CASPRRLAGIGSYNEQFF.

This rearrangement joins TRBV6-1 to TRBJ2-7, with unresolved D. Germline loops: CDR1 MNHNS, CDR2 SASEGT. V lost 2 bases and J lost 6, with 11 bases in between. CDR3 length: 13 residues. CDR3 residues: CASSERPRGEQYF. CDR3 sequence (DNA): TGTGCCAGCAGTGAACGACCACGAGGCGAGCAGTACTTC.

The chain links TRBV6-5 to TRBJ1-2, with 8 bases aligning to TRBD1. CDR3 length: 16 amino acids. In germline, CDR1 is MNHEY, CDR2 SVGAGI. The V gene end was trimmed by 2 bases and the J gene end by 0 bases; junction bases not matched to a gene: 5. In nucleotides, the CDR3 is TGTGCCAGCAGTTACCGTTGGACAGGGCCTAACTATGGCTACACCTTC. Protein: CASSYRWTGPNYGYTF.

The gene calls are TRBV7-9 and TRBJ2-7; no definite D call. Trimming stripped 1 base from V and 5 bases from J, with 12 bases between. Germline lookup yields CDR1 SEHNR and CDR2 FQNEAQ (reference sequence). The CDR3 has 14 residues. The CDR3 bases are TGTGCCAGCAGCTTAGGAGGTGGAAAGCACGAGCAGTACTTC. This gives the protein CASSLGGGKHEQYF.

This sequence joins TRBV11-1 and TRBJ2-5; 7 nucleotides align to TRBD1. The germline V gene has CDR1 SGHAT and CDR2 FQDESV (reference sequence). The ends lost 6 bases at V and 5 bases at J; junction bases unmatched: 6. The CDR3 covers 13 residues. The CDR3 nucleotides read TGTGCCAGCAGTCCAACAGGGGAGGAGACCCAGTACTTC. It encodes CASSPTGEETQYF. Variable domain in full (rest from reference TRBV11-1 and TRBJ2-5): EAEVAQSPRYKITEKSQAVAFWCDPISGHATLYWYRQILGQGPELLVQFQDESVVDDSQLPKDRFSAERLKGVDSTLKIQPAELGDSAMYLCASSPTGEETQYFGPGTRLLVL.

The chain uses TRBV6-5 and TRBJ2-7; the D gene is possibly TRBD2 (6 bases). V was shortened by 6 bases and J by 2 bases, with 14 bases between the two germline ends. The CDR3 has 14 amino acids. Germline V lookup: CDR1 MNHEY, CDR2 SVGAGI. The CDR3 is CASSPRSGPYEQYF. DNA for the CDR3: TGTGCCAGCAGCCCCCGAAGCGGGCCCTACGAGCAGTACTTC.

V and J are TRBV7-9 and TRBJ2-6; a weak D match, TRBD1 (6 bases). The V gene lost 5 bases and the J gene lost 0 bases, with 11 bases spanning the gap. The germline CDR1 and CDR2 sequences are SEHNR and FQNEAQ (reference sequence). The CDR3 length is 16 residues. For the CDR3, the DNA is TGTGCCAGCAGCCTTCTCAGGGGCTCTGGGGCCAACGTCCTGACTTTC. Its translation is CASSLLRGSGANVLTF.

The V and J genes are TRBV19 and TRBJ1-5; the D gene is possibly TRBD1 (6 bases). This CDR3 has 16 residues. V dropped 1 base and J dropped 4 bases, with 14 bases sitting between them. The germline gives CDR1 LNHDA, CDR2 SQIVND (reference sequence). This chain's CDR3 is CASSIGSDRRNQPQHF. The DNA of the CDR3 is TGTGCCAGTAGTATAGGTTCCGACAGGCGAAATCAGCCCCAGCATTTT.

This chain links TRBV5-1 with TRBJ2-7; the match to TRBD1 covers 7 bases. CDR1 is SGHRS and CDR2 is YFSETQ in the germline V gene. There are 14 residues in the CDR3. The junction had 2 bases not matched to a gene; V was cut back by 0 bases and J by 2 bases. CDR3 bases: TGCGCCAGCAGCTTGGGGGACAGTCCCTACGAGCAGTACTTC. Translated, it gives CASSLGDSPYEQYF.

V is TRBV28 and J is TRBJ2-1, with D possibly being TRBD2 (5 bases). Per the germline V gene, CDR1 is MDHEN and CDR2 is SYDVKM. The ends were cut back, 4 bases at V and 7 bases at J, with 11 bases in the middle. There are 13 residues in the CDR3. The CDR3 here is CASSSPLGNEQFF. CDR3 sequence (DNA): TGTGCCAGCAGTTCGCCACTAGGGAATGAGCAGTTCTTC.

The chain joins TRBV6-6 to TRBJ2-5, with TRBD1 as a possible D gene (6 bases). This CDR3 has 14 residues. In germline, CDR1 is MNHNY, CDR2 SVGAGI (reference sequence). V lost 9 bases to trimming and J lost 2 bases, with 16 bases between them. As DNA, the CDR3 is TGTGCCAGTACTTGGTTAGGGGGACAAGAGACCCAGTACTTC. Translated, it gives CASTWLGGQETQYF.

This chain joins TRBV28 and TRBJ2-4, with D possibly matching TRBD2 (5 bases). V dropped 7 bases and J dropped 2 bases, with 12 bases sitting between them. CDR3 length: 14 residues. Germline CDR1 MDHEN, CDR2 SYDVKM. The CDR3 region is CASNRRWSKNIQYF. In DNA, the CDR3 is TGTGCCAGCAACCGGAGGTGGTCCAAAAACATTCAGTACTTC. Supplemented by reference TRBV28 and TRBJ2-4, the full variable domain reads DVKVTQSSRYLVKRTGEKVFLECVQDMDHENMFWYRQDPGLGLRLIYFSYDVKMKEKGDIPEGYSVSREKKERFSLILESASTNQTSMYLCASNRRWSKNIQYFGAGTRLSVL.

This clone was seen a single time. This chain uses TRBV11-3 with TRBJ2-1; 9 nucleotides match TRBD2. Per germline, CDR1 SGHNT and CDR2 YENEEA. This CDR3 spans 14 amino acids. Trimming took 1 base from V and 6 from J; bases not matched to a gene: 1. The CDR3 protein is CASSLGREGNEQFF. The DNA of the CDR3 is TGTGCCAGCAGCTTAGGGCGGGAGGGCAATGAGCAGTTCTTC. Combining the CDR3 with reference TRBV11-3 and TRBJ2-1 gives the whole variable domain EAGVVQSPRYKIIEKKQPVAFWCNPISGHNTLYWYLQNLGQGPELLIRYENEEAVDDSQLPKDRFSAERLKGVDSTLKIQPAELGDSAVYLCASSLGREGNEQFFGPGTRLTVL.

This chain joins TRBV5-4 and TRBJ1-2; 9 bases match TRBD1. The V segment lost 4 bases and the J segment 4 bases; nucleotides outside the gene matches: 11. Germline CDR1 reads SGHNT; CDR2 reads YYREEE (reference sequence). The CDR3 totals 16 residues. CDR3 amino acids: CASSIPGQGGSYGYTF. The CDR3, as DNA: TGTGCCAGCAGCATACCGGGACAGGGAGGGAGCTATGGCTACACCTTC.

V and J are TRBV7-8 and TRBJ2-3; D uncertain. The germline V gene has CDR1 SGHVS and CDR2 FQNEAQ. The CDR3 consists of 14 residues. V dropped 0 bases and J dropped 2 bases, with 6 bases sitting between them. The CDR3 sequence: CASSLAWPTDTQYF. CDR3 bases: TGTGCCAGCAGCTTAGCGTGGCCCACAGATACGCAGTATTTT.

The sample holds one count of this clone. The J gene is TRBJ1-1, the V gene TRBV27, with a weak D call TRBD1 (5 bases). Germline loops: CDR1 MNHEY, CDR2 SMNVEV (reference sequence). The ends were cut back, 2 bases at V and 6 bases at J, with 13 bases in the middle. The CDR3 length is 14 residues. This CDR3 reads CASSLSGAHPEAFF. The CDR3 DNA reads TGTGCCAGCAGTTTAAGTGGGGCCCACCCTGAAGCTTTCTTT.

The rearrangement joins TRBV6-1 to TRBJ2-2; TRBD2 matches 13 bases. This CDR3 contains 16 residues. V trimming: 4 bases; J trimming: 6 bases; junction bases outside the gene matches: 5. The germline V gene encodes CDR1 MNHNS and CDR2 SASEGT. CDR3 DNA: TGTGCCAGCAGTGTGGGGGGACTAGCGGGGCCCGGGGAGCTGTTTTTT. Translated, it gives CASSVGGLAGPGELFF.

The chain has TRBV6-1 and TRBJ1-4, with 11 bases that match TRBD1. This CDR3 has 16 amino acids. The germline V gene encodes CDR1 MNHNS and CDR2 SASEGT. V gave up 0 bases and J gave up 7 bases; unmatched junction bases: 4. The CDR3 DNA is TGTGCCAGCAGTGAAGCTCCGGGACAGGGGGGTGAAAAACTGTTTTTT. This sequence encodes CASSEAPGQGGEKLFF.